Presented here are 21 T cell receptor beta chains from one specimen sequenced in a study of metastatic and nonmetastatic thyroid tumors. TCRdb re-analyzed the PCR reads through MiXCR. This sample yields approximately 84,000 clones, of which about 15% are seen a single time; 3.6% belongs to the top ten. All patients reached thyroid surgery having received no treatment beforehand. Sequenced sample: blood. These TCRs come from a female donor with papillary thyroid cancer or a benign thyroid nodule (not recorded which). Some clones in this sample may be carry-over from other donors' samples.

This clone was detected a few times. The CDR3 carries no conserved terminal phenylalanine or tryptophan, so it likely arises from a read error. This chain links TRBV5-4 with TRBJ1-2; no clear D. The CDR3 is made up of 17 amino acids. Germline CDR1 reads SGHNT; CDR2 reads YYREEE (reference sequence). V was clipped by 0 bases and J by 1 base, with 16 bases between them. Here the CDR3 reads CASSLAARARGNYGYTL. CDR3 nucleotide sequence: TGTGCCAGCAGCTTGGCGGCCCGGGCCAGAGGTAACTATGGCTACACCCTC.

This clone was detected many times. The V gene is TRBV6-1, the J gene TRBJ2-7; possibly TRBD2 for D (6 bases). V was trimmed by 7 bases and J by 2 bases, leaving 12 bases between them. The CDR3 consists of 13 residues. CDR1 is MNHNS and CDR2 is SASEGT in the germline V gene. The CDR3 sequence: CASTEGLTYEQYF. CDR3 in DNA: TGTGCCAGCACGGAGGGACTCACCTACGAGCAGTACTTC.

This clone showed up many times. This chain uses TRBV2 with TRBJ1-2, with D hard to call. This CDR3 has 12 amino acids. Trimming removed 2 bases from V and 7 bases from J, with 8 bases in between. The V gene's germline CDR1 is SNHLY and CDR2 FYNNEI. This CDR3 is CASSEQKAGYTF. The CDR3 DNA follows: TGTGCCAGCAGTGAACAGAAGGCTGGCTACACCTTC.

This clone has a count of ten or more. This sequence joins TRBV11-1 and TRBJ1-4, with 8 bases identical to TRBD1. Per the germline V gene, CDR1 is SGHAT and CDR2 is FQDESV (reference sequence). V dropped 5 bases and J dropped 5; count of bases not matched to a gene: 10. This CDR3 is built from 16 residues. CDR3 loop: CASSSPGTGSNEKLFF. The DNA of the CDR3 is TGTGCCAGCAGCAGTCCCGGGACAGGATCCAATGAAAAACTGTTTTTT.

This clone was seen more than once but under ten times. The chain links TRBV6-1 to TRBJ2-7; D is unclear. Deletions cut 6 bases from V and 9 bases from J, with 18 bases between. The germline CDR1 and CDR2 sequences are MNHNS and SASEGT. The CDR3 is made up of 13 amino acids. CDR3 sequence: CASRRERVGAQYF. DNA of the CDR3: TGTGCCAGCAGACGTGAAAGGGTGGGCGCGCAGTACTTC.

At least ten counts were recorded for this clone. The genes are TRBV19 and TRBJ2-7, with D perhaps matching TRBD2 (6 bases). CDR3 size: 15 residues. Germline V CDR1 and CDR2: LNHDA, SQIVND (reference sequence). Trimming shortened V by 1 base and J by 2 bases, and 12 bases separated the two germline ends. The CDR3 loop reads CASSIGGTATYEQYF. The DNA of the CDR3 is TGTGCCAGTAGTATAGGCGGGACGGCAACCTACGAGCAGTACTTC.

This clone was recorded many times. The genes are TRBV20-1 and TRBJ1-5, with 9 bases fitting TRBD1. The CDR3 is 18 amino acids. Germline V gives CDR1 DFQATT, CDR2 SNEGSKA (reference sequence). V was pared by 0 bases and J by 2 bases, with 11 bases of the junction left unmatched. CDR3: CSARDRDRVIIRNQPQHF. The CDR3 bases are TGCAGTGCTAGAGACCGGGACAGGGTCATTATCCGCAATCAGCCCCAGCATTTT.

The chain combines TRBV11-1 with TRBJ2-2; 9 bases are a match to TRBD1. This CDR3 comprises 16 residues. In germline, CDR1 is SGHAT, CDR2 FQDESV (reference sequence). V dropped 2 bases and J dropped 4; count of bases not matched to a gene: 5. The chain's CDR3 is CASSLPSQGATGELFF. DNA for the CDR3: TGTGCCAGCAGCTTACCCTCACAGGGGGCCACCGGGGAGCTGTTTTTT. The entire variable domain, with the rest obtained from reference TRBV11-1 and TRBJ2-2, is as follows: EAEVAQSPRYKITEKSQAVAFWCDPISGHATLYWYRQILGQGPELLVQFQDESVVDDSQLPKDRFSAERLKGVDSTLKIQPAELGDSAMYLCASSLPSQGATGELFFGEGSRLTVL.

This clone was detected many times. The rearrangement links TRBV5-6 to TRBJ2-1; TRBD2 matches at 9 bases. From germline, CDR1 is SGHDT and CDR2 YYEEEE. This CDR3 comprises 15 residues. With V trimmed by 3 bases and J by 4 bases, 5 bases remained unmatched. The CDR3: CASSSQRGAYNEQFF. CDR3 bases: TGTGCCAGCAGCTCGCAGCGGGGGGCGTACAATGAGCAGTTCTTC.

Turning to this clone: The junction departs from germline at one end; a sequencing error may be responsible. CDR3 amino acids: CASSSGGDNQPHHF. The CDR3 region has the DNA TGTGCCAGCAGTTCTGGGGGGGACAATCAGCCCCATCATTTT. V and J are TRBV28 and TRBJ1-5; D is perhaps TRBD1 (6 bases). The CDR3 has 14 amino acids. Germline values: CDR1 MDHEN, CDR2 SYDVKM.

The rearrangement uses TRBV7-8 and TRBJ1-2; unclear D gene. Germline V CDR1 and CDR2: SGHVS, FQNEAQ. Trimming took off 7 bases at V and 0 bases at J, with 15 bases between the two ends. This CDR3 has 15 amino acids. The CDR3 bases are TGTGCCAGCACCGAAGGGTACGGAGCTAACTATGGCTACACCTTC. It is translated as CASTEGYGANYGYTF.

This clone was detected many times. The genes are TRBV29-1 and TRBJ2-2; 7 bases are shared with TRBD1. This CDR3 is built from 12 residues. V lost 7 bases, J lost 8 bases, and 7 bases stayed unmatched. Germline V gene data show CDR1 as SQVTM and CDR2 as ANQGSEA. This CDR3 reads CSAGQPLGELFF. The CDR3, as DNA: TGCAGCGCGGGACAGCCCTTGGGGGAGCTGTTTTTT.

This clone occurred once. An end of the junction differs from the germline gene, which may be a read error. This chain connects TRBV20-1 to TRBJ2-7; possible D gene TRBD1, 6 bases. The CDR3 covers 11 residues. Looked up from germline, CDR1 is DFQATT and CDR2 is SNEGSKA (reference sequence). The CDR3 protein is CSDRQEYEQYF. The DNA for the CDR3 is TGCAGTGATAGACAGGAATACGAGCAGTACTTC.

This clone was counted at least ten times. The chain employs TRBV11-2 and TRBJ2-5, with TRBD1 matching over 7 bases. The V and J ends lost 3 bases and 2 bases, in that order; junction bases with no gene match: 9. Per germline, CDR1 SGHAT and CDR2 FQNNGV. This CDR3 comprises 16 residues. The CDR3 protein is CASSLTGSPEQETQYF. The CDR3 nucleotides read TGTGCCAGCAGCTTGACAGGGAGCCCCGAACAAGAGACCCAGTACTTC.

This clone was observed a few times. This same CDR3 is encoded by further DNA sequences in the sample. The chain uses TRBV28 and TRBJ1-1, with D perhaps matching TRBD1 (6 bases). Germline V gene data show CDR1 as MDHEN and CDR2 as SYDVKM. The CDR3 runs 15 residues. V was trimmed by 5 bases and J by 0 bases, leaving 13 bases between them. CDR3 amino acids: CASSPPTGLNTEAFF. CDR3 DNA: TGTGCCAGCAGTCCCCCTACAGGGTTGAACACTGAAGCTTTCTTT.

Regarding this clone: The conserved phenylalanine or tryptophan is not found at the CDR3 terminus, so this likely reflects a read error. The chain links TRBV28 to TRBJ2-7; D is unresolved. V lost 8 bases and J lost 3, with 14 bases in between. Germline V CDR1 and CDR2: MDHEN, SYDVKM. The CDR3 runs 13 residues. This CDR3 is CASGLGSYYEQYL. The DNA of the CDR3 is TGTGCCAGCGGATTAGGGTCGTACTACGAGCAGTACTTA.

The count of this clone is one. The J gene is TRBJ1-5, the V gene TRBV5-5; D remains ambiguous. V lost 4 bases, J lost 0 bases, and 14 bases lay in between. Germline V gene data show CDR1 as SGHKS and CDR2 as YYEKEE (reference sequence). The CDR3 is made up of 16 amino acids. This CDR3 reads CASSLARTDSNQPQHF. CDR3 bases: TGTGCCAGCAGCCTGGCCCGGACGGATAGCAATCAGCCCCAGCATTTT.

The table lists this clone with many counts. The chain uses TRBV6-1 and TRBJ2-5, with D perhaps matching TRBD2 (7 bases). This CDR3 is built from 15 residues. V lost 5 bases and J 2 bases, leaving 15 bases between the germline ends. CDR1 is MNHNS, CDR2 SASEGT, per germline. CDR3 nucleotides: TGTGCCAGCAGTCGAGGGGGGGCCGGTCAAGAGACCCAGTACTTC. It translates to CASSRGGAGQETQYF.

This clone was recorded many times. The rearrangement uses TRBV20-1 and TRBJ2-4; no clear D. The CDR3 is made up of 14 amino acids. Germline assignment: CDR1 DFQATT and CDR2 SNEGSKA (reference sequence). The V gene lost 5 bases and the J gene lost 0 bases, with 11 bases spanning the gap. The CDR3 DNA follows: TGCAGTGCTCTCTTTCCGGGAGCCAAAAACATTCAGTACTTC. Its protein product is CSALFPGAKNIQYF.

DNA for the CDR3: TGTGCCACCTCCGTACAGAACCATGGCTACACCTTC. This translates into CATSVQNHGYTF. This rearrangement joins TRBV6-1 to TRBJ1-2; D is uncertain. The germline V gene encodes CDR1 MNHNS and CDR2 SASEGT. CDR3 length: 12 residues. Trimming took 10 bases from V and 6 from J, leaving 15 bases between them.

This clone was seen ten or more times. CDR3 residues: CATSRDPPTDRVFYEQYF. CDR3 nucleotide sequence: TGTGCCACCAGCAGAGATCCACCTACGGACAGGGTCTTCTACGAGCAGTACTTC. The rearrangement links TRBV15 to TRBJ2-7; the match to TRBD1 covers 8 bases. The V and J ends lost 0 bases and 3 bases, in that order; junction bases with no gene match: 13. The V gene's germline CDR1 is LNHNV and CDR2 YYDKDF (reference sequence). The CDR3 consists of 18 residues.